The 8 T cell receptor beta chains below were found in one sample sequenced in a study of blood T cell repertoires in COVID-19. TCRdb's copy holds only in-frame clones and misses some; the assay was immunoSEQ multiplex PCR. The sample records about 200,000 clones, around 82% being singletons. Sequencing was carried out using PBMCs or T cells enriched from blood (not recorded which). All receptors derive from a woman in her 50s with acute COVID-19.

This clone has only a few counts. This chain uses TRBV29-1 with TRBJ1-5, with D perhaps TRBD1 (5 bases). The V end lost 4 bases, the J end lost 4 bases, and 14 bases lay between the germline ends. The length of the CDR3 is 14 residues. Germline V gene lookup returns CDR1 SQVTM and CDR2 ANQGSEA. The CDR3 loop is CSVAADSANQPQHF. The CDR3 coding sequence is TGCAGCGTTGCGGCTGACAGTGCAAATCAGCCCCAGCATTTT.

This clone was observed a single time. V is TRBV19 and J is TRBJ1-5; weak D call: TRBD1 (6 bases). There are 15 residues in the CDR3. V dropped 5 bases and J dropped 4 bases, with 15 bases sitting between them. In germline, CDR1 is LNHDA, CDR2 SQIVND (reference sequence). CDR3 DNA sequence: TGTGCCAGTAGTCAAGCGGGGGCGTTGAATCAGCCCCAGCATTTT. It codes for CASSQAGALNQPQHF.

V usage is TRBV3-1 (or the pseudogene TRBV3-2) and J usage is TRBJ2-5; D might be TRBD2 (6 bases). Trimming pared 4 bases from V and 6 bases from J, leaving 15 bases between. The CDR3 is 14 residues long. Germline V gene data show CDR1 as LGHDT and CDR2 as YNNKEL (reference sequence). CDR3 DNA sequence: TGTGCCAGCAGCCTCGGAAGGGCGGGAAAGACCCAGTACTTC. It translates to CASSLGRAGKTQYF.

This sequence joins TRBV9 and TRBJ2-2, with TRBD1 identical over 8 bases. Germline CDR1 is SGDLS and CDR2 is YYNGEE. This CDR3 region has 15 residues. The V and J ends lost 4 bases and 4 bases, in that order; junction bases with no gene match: 6. CDR3 DNA sequence: TGTGCCAGCAGCCCTCGGACAGGGCCCACCGGGGAGCTGTTTTTT. This sequence encodes CASSPRTGPTGELFF.

This chain connects TRBV6-5 to TRBJ2-7; D gene unclear. CDR3 length: 13 amino acids. Germline V gene sequence: CDR1 MNHEY, CDR2 SVGAGI. The V gene lost 4 bases and the J gene lost 3 bases, with 10 bases spanning the gap. CDR3 sequence reads: CASSSGPGYEQYV. As DNA, the CDR3 is TGTGCCAGCAGTTCTGGGCCAGGCTACGAGCAGTACGTC.

This chain joins TRBV28 and TRBJ2-7, with D maybe TRBD2 (7 bases). The germline V and J ends were trimmed by 6 bases and 7 bases, with 16 bases remaining between them. CDR3 length: 13 residues. The germline V gene encodes CDR1 MDHEN and CDR2 SYDVKM. DNA for the CDR3: TGTGCCAGCAGCTCGGGGGGCCGGGGGGAGCAGTACGTC. It specifies CASSSGGRGEQYV.

This chain joins TRBV28 and TRBJ1-2, with 8 bases matching TRBD1. This CDR3 is built from 14 residues. Per the germline V gene, CDR1 is MDHEN and CDR2 is SYDVKM. The V gene end was trimmed by 5 bases and the J gene end by 5 bases; junction bases not matched to a gene: 7. The CDR3 spells CASSPGQGSYGYTF. In DNA form, the CDR3 reads TGTGCCAGCAGTCCCGGACAGGGTTCATATGGCTACACCTTC.

The chain recombines TRBV7-9 with TRBJ1-5, with a weak D call TRBD1 (6 bases). The CDR3 consists of 18 residues. Germline lookup yields CDR1 SEHNR and CDR2 FQNEAQ (reference sequence). V dropped 1 base and J dropped 0 bases, with 16 bases sitting between them. DNA of the CDR3: TGTGCCAGCAGCTTAGTCAAAAGGACAGAAAATAGCAATCAGCCCCAGCATTTT. It specifies CASSLVKRTENSNQPQHF. Full variable domain (rest looked up from reference TRBV7-9 and TRBJ1-5): DTGVSQNPRHKITKRGQNVTFRCDPISEHNRLYWYRQTLGQGPEFLTYFQNEAQLEKSRLLSDRFSAERPKGSFSTLEIQRTEQGDSAMYLCASSLVKRTENSNQPQHFGDGTRLSIL.